Listed here are 5 T cell receptor beta chains from one sample, sequenced in a study of blood T cell repertoires in COVID-19. The repertoire was sequenced with immunoSEQ multiplex PCR; TCRdb's copy has only in-frame clones and lacks some. The table records roughly 79,000 clones, around 85% of them present only once. The specimen sequenced was peripheral blood. These receptors originate from an elderly woman with active or convalescent COVID-19.

The rearrangement joins TRBV21-1 to TRBJ1-6. TRBV21-1 has pseudogene status. The CDR3 contains 21 residues. This chain's CDR3 is CASSSRNRGPRPRSYNSPLHF. DNA of the CDR3: TGTGCCAGCAGCTCCCGTAACCGGGGTCCTAGGCCCAGGTCCTATAATTCACCCCTCCACTTT.

The genes are TRBV6-5 and TRBJ1-1; TRBD1 is a possible D gene (6 bases). This CDR3 is built from 14 residues. Germline loops: CDR1 MNHEY, CDR2 SVGAGI. The germline V and J ends were trimmed by 4 bases and 1 base, with 10 bases remaining between them. The CDR3 sequence: CASSLQGENTEAFF. The CDR3 bases are TGTGCCAGCAGTTTACAGGGAGAGAACACTGAAGCTTTCTTT.

The chain recombines TRBV5-4 with TRBJ2-2; 11 nucleotides align to TRBD1. V was clipped by 4 bases and J by 6 bases; unmatched bases: 5. This CDR3 region has 15 residues. Germline CDR1 reads SGHNT; CDR2 reads YYREEE (reference sequence). CDR3 sequence (DNA): TGTGCCAGCAGCCGCGGACAGGGGGCGCCCGGGGAGCTGTTTTTT. It is translated as CASSRGQGAPGELFF.

The chain joins TRBV19 to TRBJ2-3; 9 nucleotides agree with TRBD2. The CDR3 is 16 amino acids. V lost 0 bases to trimming and J lost 2 bases; unmatched junction nucleotides: 3. Germline CDR1 and CDR2: LNHDA and SQIVND (reference sequence). The CDR3 DNA is TGTGCCAGTAGTATAGATCTAGCGGGACCCACAGATACGCAGTATTTT. Its translation is CASSIDLAGPTDTQYF.

DNA of the CDR3: TGTGCCAGCAGCCACACAGGGGCTGGAAACACCATATATTTT. Its translation: CASSHTGAGNTIYF. The V call is TRBV3-1 (or the pseudogene TRBV3-2), the J call TRBJ1-3; 7 nucleotides match TRBD1. The V and J ends lost 3 bases and 2 bases, in that order; junction bases with no gene match: 1. The CDR3 consists of 14 residues. CDR1 and CDR2 from the germline V gene are LGHDT and YNNKEL (reference sequence).